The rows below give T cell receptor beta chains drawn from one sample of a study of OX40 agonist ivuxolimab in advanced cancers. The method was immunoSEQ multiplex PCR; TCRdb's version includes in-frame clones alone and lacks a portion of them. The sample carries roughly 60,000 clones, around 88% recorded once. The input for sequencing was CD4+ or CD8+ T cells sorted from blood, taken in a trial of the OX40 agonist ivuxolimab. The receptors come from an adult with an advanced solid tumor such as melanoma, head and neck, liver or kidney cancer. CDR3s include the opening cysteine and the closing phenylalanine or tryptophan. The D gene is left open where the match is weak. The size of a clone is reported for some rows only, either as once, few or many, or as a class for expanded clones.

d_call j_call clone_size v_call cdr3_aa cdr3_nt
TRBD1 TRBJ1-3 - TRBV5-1 CASSLRGQGASGNTIYF TGCGCCAGCAGCTTGAGGGGACAGGGGGCATCTGGAAACACCATATATTTT
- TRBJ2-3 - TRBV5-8 CASSFRGRGRHTQYF TGTGCCAGCAGCTTTCGGGGCAGGGGTAGACATACGCAGTATTTT
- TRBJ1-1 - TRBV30 CAWSVTRRSTEAFF TGTGCCTGGAGTGTAACACGGAGGAGCACTGAAGCTTTCTTT
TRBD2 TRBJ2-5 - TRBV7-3 CASSRSGVGETQYF TGTGCCAGCAGCCGTAGCGGGGTTGGGGAGACCCAGTACTTC
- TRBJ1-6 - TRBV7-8 CASSAHRFANSPLHF TGTGCCAGCAGCGCCCACAGGTTCGCGAATTCACCCCTCCACTTT
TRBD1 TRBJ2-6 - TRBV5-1 CASTRTGSGANVLTF TGCGCCAGCACAAGGACAGGGTCCGGGGCCAACGTCCTGACTTTC
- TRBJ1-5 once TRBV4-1 CASSQDGGRHQPQHF TGCGCCAGCAGCCAAGATGGGGGCCGGCACCAGCCCCAGCATTTT
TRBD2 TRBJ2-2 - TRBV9 CASSVGGGVTGELFF TGTGCCAGCAGCGTAGGCGGGGGGGTCACCGGGGAGCTGTTTTTT
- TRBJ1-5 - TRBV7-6 CASGGRDNQPQHF TGTGCCAGCGGGGGAAGGGATAATCAGCCCCAGCATTTT
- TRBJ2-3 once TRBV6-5 CASRRDTGTDTQYF TGTGCCAGCAGGAGGGACACCGGCACAGATACGCAGTATTTT
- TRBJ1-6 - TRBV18 CASSPARDNSPLHF TGTGCCAGCTCACCTGCCCGGGATAATTCACCCCTCCACTTT
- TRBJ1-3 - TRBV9 CASSVYTGLEGNTIYF TGTGCCAGCAGCGTTTACACAGGGCTCGAGGGGAACACCATATATTTT
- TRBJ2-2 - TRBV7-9 CASVWGLDTGELFF TGTGCCAGCGTTTGGGGGTTGGACACCGGGGAGCTGTTTTTT
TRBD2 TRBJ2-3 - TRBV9 CASSVERTAGGPTDTQYF TGTGCCAGCAGCGTAGAGCGCACGGCGGGGGGGCCCACAGATACGCAGTATTTT
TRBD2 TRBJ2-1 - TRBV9 CASSLGTSGSTPYNEQFF TGTGCCAGCAGCCTCGGGACTAGCGGATCCACGCCCTACAATGAGCAGTTCTTC
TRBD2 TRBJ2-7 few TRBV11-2 CASSFTSQSGDYWYEQYF TGTGCCAGCAGCTTTACCTCCCAAAGCGGGGACTATTGGTACGAGCAGTACTTC
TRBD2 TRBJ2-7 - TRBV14 CASSQGRGGGREQYF TGTGCCAGCAGCCAAGGACGCGGGGGGGGACGCGAGCAGTACTTC
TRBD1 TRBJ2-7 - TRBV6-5 CASARGPREQYF TGTGCCAGCGCCAGGGGGCCAAGGGAGCAGTACTTC
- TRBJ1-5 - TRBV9 CASSVGQDYQPQHF TGTGCCAGCAGCGTTGGACAAGACTATCAGCCCCAGCATTTT
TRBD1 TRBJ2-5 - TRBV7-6 CASSPTSTTGAQYF TGTGCCAGCAGCCCAACCTCTACTACAGGGGCCCAGTACTTC
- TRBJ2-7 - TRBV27 CASSLSPVPSSYEQYF TGTGCCAGCAGTTTATCGCCAGTCCCGAGCTCCTACGAGCAGTACTTC
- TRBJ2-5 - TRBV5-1 CASSPRIQETQYF TGCGCCAGCAGCCCAAGGATCCAAGAGACCCAGTACTTC
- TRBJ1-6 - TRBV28 CASSLLGSPLHF TGTGCCAGCAGTTTATTGGGTTCACCCCTCCACTTT
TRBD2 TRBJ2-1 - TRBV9 CASSVGGRGANNEQFF TGTGCCAGCAGCGTAGGAGGGCGGGGGGCCAACAATGAGCAGTTCTTC
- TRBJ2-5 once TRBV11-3 CASSFTARETQYF TGTGCCAGCAGCTTTACAGCACGGGAGACCCAGTACTTC
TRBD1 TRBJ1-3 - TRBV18 CASSPTGTEGNTIYF TGTGCCAGCTCTCCCACCGGGACAGAGGGAAACACCATATATTTT
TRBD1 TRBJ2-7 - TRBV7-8 CASSLSGQGYEQYF TGTGCCAGCAGCTTATCGGGACAGGGGTACGAGCAGTACTTC
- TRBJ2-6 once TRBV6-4 CASSDGSSGANVLTF TGTGCCAGCAGTGACGGTAGCTCTGGGGCCAACGTCCTGACTTTC
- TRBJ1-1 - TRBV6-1 CASTARALRNTEAFF TGTGCCAGCACTGCACGGGCACTTAGGAACACTGAAGCTTTCTTT
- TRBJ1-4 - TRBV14 CASSQVQGGTGNPGKLFF TGTGCCAGCAGCCAAGTCCAAGGGGGAACAGGTAACCCAGGAAAACTGTTTTTT
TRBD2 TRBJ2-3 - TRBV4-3 CASSQETSGDNTDTQYF TGCGCCAGCAGCCAAGAAACTAGCGGGGACAACACAGATACGCAGTATTTT
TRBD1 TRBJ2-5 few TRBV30 CAWSEDGRGQEETQYF TGTGCCTGGAGTGAAGATGGCAGGGGGCAAGAAGAGACCCAGTACTTC
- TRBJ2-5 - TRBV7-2 CASGKDYSETQYF TGTGCCAGCGGGAAAGATTACTCAGAGACCCAGTACTTC
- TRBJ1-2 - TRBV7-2 CASSFGAGYTF TGTGCCAGCAGCTTTGGTGCTGGCTACACCTTC
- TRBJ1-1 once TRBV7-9 CASSLIEGTEAFF TGTGCCAGCAGCTTAATCGAGGGGACTGAAGCTTTCTTT
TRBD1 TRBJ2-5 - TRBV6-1 CASSEGNKTGLQETQYF TGTGCCAGCAGTGAGGGAAATAAGACAGGGCTCCAAGAGACCCAGTACTTC
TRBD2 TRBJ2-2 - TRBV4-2 CASSQATSGGTGELFF TGTGCCAGCAGCCAAGCTACTAGCGGGGGCACCGGGGAGCTGTTTTTT
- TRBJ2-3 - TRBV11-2 CASSLASATQYF TGTGCCAGCAGCTTAGCGTCAGCTACGCAGTATTTT
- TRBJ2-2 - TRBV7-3 CASSLTVSGAGGELFF TGTGCCAGCAGCTTAACGGTCTCAGGGGCGGGCGGGGAGCTGTTTTTT
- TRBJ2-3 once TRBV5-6 CASSSPGASAFTDTQYF TGTGCCAGCAGCTCCCCGGGGGCTAGCGCTTTCACAGATACGCAGTATTTT
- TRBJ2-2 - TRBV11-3 CASSPGRRTNTGELFF TGTGCCAGCAGCCCGGGCAGGCGGACCAACACCGGGGAGCTGTTTTTT
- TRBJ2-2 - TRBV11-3 CASSLALNTGELFF TGTGCCAGCAGCTTAGCTCTGAACACCGGGGAGCTGTTTTTT